Each of the 23 T cell receptor beta chains below was sequenced from the same sample in a study of T-cell memory formation after mild COVID-19. A single record per CDR3 protein comes from TCRdb applying MiXCR to the 5' RACE reads. Among around 470,000 distinct CDR3 sequences listed, about 20% were seen once. Source material: PBMCs or a T cell subset sorted from them (not recorded which). The receptors here all came from an adult woman who had mild COVID-19 (a few samples of this study predate the infection). Cell type and time point are not known.

The CDR3 here is CSPGNTDTQYF. The CDR3 DNA follows: TGCAGCCCCGGGAACACAGATACGCAGTATTTT. The chain joins TRBV20-1 to TRBJ2-3; a weak D match, TRBD2 (5 bases). The CDR3 totals 11 residues. From germline, CDR1 is DFQATT and CDR2 SNEGSKA (reference sequence).

The chain combines TRBV27 with TRBJ2-1; the D call may be TRBD1 or TRBD2 (5 bases each). Germline-derived CDR1 and CDR2 are MNHEY and SMNVEV (reference sequence). Trimming pared 8 bases from V and 0 bases from J, leaving 17 bases between. The CDR3 covers 16 residues. Here the CDR3 reads CASVGEGTYSYNEQFF. The CDR3 DNA is TGTGCCAGCGTGGGAGAGGGGACCTACTCCTACAATGAGCAGTTCTTC.

The rearrangement links TRBV11-2 to TRBJ1-6, with 7 bases aligning to TRBD1. With V trimmed by 5 bases and J by 12 bases, 10 bases remained unmatched. Germline V gene lookup returns CDR1 SGHAT and CDR2 FQNNGV. The CDR3 spans 14 residues. This CDR3 reads CASSLGDRIQPLHF. CDR3 coding DNA: TGTGCCAGCAGCCTGGGGGACAGAATTCAACCCCTCCACTTT.

The J gene is TRBJ2-4, the V gene TRBV29-1; 8 nucleotides align to TRBD2. Germline CDR1 SQVTM, CDR2 ANQGSEA. The CDR3 has 15 amino acids. V was clipped by 3 bases and J by 3 bases; unmatched bases: 7. CDR3 bases: TGCAGCGTTGAGGCGGGGGGCTCGGGCAAAAACATTCAGTACTTC. Its protein product is CSVEAGGSGKNIQYF.

V usage is TRBV29-1 and J usage is TRBJ2-7, with 12 bases lining up with TRBD1. This CDR3 is 14 amino acids long. Germline V gives CDR1 SQVTM, CDR2 ANQGSEA. The V and J ends lost 5 bases and 4 bases, in that order; junction bases with no gene match: 6. CDR3 nucleotide sequence: TGCAGCGTTCAAACGGGACAGGGGGCTTACGAGCAGTACTTC. Translation: CSVQTGQGAYEQYF.

This chain connects TRBV12-3 or TRBV12-4 to TRBJ2-3; D ambiguous. The V and J ends lost 6 bases and 7 bases respectively, with 11 bases between them. The CDR3 totals 12 residues. For the CDR3, the DNA is TGTGCCAGCAGCCTGGCTCTATATACGCAGTATTTT. Its translation is CASSLALYTQYF.

This clonotype showed up just a few times. V gene TRBV5-1 combines with J gene TRBJ2-1, with 11 bases aligning to TRBD2. There are 17 residues in the CDR3. Germline-derived CDR1 and CDR2 are SGHRS and YFSETQ. V was clipped by 0 bases and J by 3 bases; unmatched bases: 5. The CDR3 sequence is CASSLETSGALYNEQFF. The CDR3 region has the DNA TGCGCCAGCAGCTTGGAGACTAGCGGGGCCCTCTACAATGAGCAGTTCTTC.

This clonotype was seen a handful of times. The gene calls are TRBV29-1 and TRBJ1-2, with D possibly TRBD1 on 6 matching bases. V lost 7 bases to trimming and J lost 2 bases, with 23 bases between them. CDR3 length: 16 residues. Germline-derived CDR1 and CDR2 are SQVTM and ANQGSEA. The CDR3 reads CSGKTGTERGNYGYTF. DNA for the CDR3: TGCAGCGGAAAAACAGGGACGGAGAGGGGGAACTATGGCTACACCTTC.

In this sample, this clonotype turned up a few times. V and J are TRBV6-5 and TRBJ2-3, with 12 nucleotides matching TRBD2. Germline assignment: CDR1 MNHEY and CDR2 SVGAGI. This CDR3 has 16 residues. V lost 5 bases to trimming and J lost 2 bases; unmatched junction nucleotides: 5. CDR3 nucleotides: TGTGCCAGCAGTGCACTAGCGGGGGGCCTCACAGATACGCAGTATTTT. This encodes CASSALAGGLTDTQYF.

This clonotype was seen a few times. The chain recombines TRBV4-2 with TRBJ1-1; D uncertain. Trimming removed 0 bases from V and 6 bases from J, with 5 bases in between. The germline gives CDR1 LGHNA, CDR2 YNFKEQ. This CDR3 spans 12 amino acids. Here the CDR3 DNA reads TGTGCCAGCAGCCAAGATATCGCTGAAGCTTTCTTT. This gives the protein CASSQDIAEAFF.

This clonotype turned up a few times. The V call is TRBV20-1, the J call TRBJ2-7; TRBD1 aligns across 12 bases. Germline V lookup: CDR1 DFQATT, CDR2 SNEGSKA (reference sequence). The CDR3 contains 15 residues. The V segment lost 3 bases and the J segment 2 bases; nucleotides outside the gene matches: 5. CDR3 amino acids: CSARGTGGFAYEQYF. The CDR3 bases are TGCAGTGCTAGGGGGACAGGGGGCTTTGCCTACGAGCAGTACTTC.

The chain has TRBV7-9 and TRBJ2-5; perhaps D is TRBD1 or TRBD2 (5 bases each). With 5 bases removed from V and 5 bases from J, the gap between germline ends came to 18 bases. Germline V CDR1 and CDR2: SEHNR, FQNEAQ (reference sequence). CDR3 length: 15 residues. As DNA, the CDR3 is TGTGCCAGCAGCCCCGGGACGAGTCCCCGGGAGACCCAGTACTTC. This translates into CASSPGTSPRETQYF.

This clonotype was found many times. The chain joins TRBV7-9 to TRBJ1-4, with a weak D call TRBD1 (5 bases). V lost 5 bases, J lost 4 bases, and 17 bases lay in between. The CDR3 consists of 16 residues. The germline V gene has CDR1 SEHNR and CDR2 FQNEAQ (reference sequence). CDR3 region: CASSLSRDPNNEKLFF. The CDR3 DNA reads TGTGCCAGCAGCCTTAGCCGGGACCCAAATAATGAAAAACTGTTTTTT.

This clonotype was counted many times. The V call is TRBV7-3, the J call TRBJ2-1, with 13 bases identical to TRBD2. Germline V lookup: CDR1 SGHTA, CDR2 FQGTGA. The CDR3 runs 16 residues. V shed 5 bases, J shed 6 bases, and the junction held 7 bases outside the gene matches. This chain's CDR3 is CASSPPGLAGANEQFF. CDR3 coding DNA: TGTGCCAGCAGCCCCCCTGGACTAGCGGGGGCCAATGAGCAGTTCTTC.

This clonotype has a handful of counts. The rearrangement joins TRBV6-5 to TRBJ2-3, with TRBD1 as a possible D gene (5 bases). V lost 2 bases to trimming and J lost 4 bases, with 13 bases between them. CDR1 and CDR2 from the germline V gene are MNHEY and SVGAGI. CDR3 length equals 15 residues. The CDR3 sequence: CASSYQGARPDTQYF. The CDR3 nucleotides read TGTGCCAGCAGTTACCAAGGGGCCCGGCCAGATACGCAGTATTTT.

This clonotype was detected only a few times. CDR3 nucleotides: TGTGCCAGCAGCTTCCGGGACAGGGGGCTTGATACGCAGTATTTT. Translation gives CASSFRDRGLDTQYF. The chain uses TRBV7-9 and TRBJ2-3; 12 bases agree with TRBD1. The germline V gene has CDR1 SEHNR and CDR2 FQNEAQ (reference sequence). V lost 3 bases to trimming and J lost 6 bases; unmatched junction nucleotides: 4. This CDR3 has 15 amino acids.

A few counts support this clonotype. The chain joins TRBV18 to TRBJ2-3; tentatively, D is TRBD1 (6 bases). This CDR3 has 17 residues. CDR1 and CDR2 (germline): KGHSH, LQKENI. Trimming left V 3 bases short and J 1 base short, with 17 bases between. CDR3 sequence reads: CASSPLGQLGRTDTQYF. CDR3 coding DNA: TGTGCCAGCTCACCTCTCGGACAGCTAGGTCGCACAGATACGCAGTATTTT.

This clonotype was observed at least ten times. A junction boundary mismatches the germline segment, possibly from a read error. The chain couples TRBV12-3 or TRBV12-4 to TRBJ2-7, with D possibly being TRBD1 (5 bases). CDR3 length: 12 amino acids. The CDR3 DNA reads TGCGCCAGCAGAAGGGGCTCCTACGAGCAGTACTTC. Its translation: CASRRGSYEQYF.

This clonotype was seen more than once but under ten times. The V and J genes are TRBV11-2 and TRBJ2-3; D is perhaps TRBD2 (6 bases). Trimming left V 4 bases short and J 3 bases short, with 11 bases between. CDR1 is SGHAT, CDR2 FQNNGV, per germline. This CDR3 has 14 amino acids. The CDR3 nucleotides are TGTGCCAGCAGCTCTAGCGAGCCGACAGATACGCAGTATTTT. Translated, it gives CASSSSEPTDTQYF. The variable domain in full, completed from reference TRBV11-2 and TRBJ2-3, reads EAGVAQSPRYKIIEKRQSVAFWCNPISGHATLYWYQQILGQGPKLLIQFQNNGVVDDSQLPKDRFSAERLKGVDSTLKIQPAKLEDSAVYLCASSSSEPTDTQYFGPGTRLTVL.

This clonotype was observed many times. V and J are TRBV20-1 and TRBJ1-1; D is uncertain. The CDR3 has 13 residues. The germline V and J ends were trimmed by 2 bases and 1 base, with 8 bases remaining between them. Germline values: CDR1 DFQATT, CDR2 SNEGSKA (reference sequence). CDR3 amino acids: CSARHLWNTEAFF. The CDR3 region has the DNA TGCAGTGCTAGACATTTGTGGAACACTGAAGCTTTCTTT.

The table lists this clonotype with many counts. The chain has TRBV5-5 and TRBJ1-1, with D possibly being TRBD1 (6 bases). Germline V gene sequence: CDR1 SGHKS, CDR2 YYEKEE (reference sequence). The CDR3 totals 15 residues. V shed 4 bases and J shed 5 bases, with 18 bases lying between them. As DNA, the CDR3 is TGTGCCAGCAGCGGAGGAGGACAGCGGAGTACTGAAGCTTTCTTT. It codes for CASSGGGQRSTEAFF. The entire variable domain, with the rest obtained from reference TRBV5-5 and TRBJ1-1, is as follows: DAGVTQSPTHLIKTRGQQVTLRCSPISGHKSVSWYQQVLGQGPQFIFQYYEKEERGRGNFPDRFSARQFPNYSSELNVNALLLGDSALYLCASSGGGQRSTEAFFGQGTRLTVV.

This clonotype was detected only a few times. This chain uses TRBV20-1 with TRBJ1-6, with D unresolved. V was trimmed by 6 bases and J by 7 bases, leaving 16 bases between them. Per germline, CDR1 DFQATT and CDR2 SNEGSKA (reference sequence). This CDR3 comprises 14 residues. The CDR3 spells CSALRGVINSPLHF. CDR3 coding DNA: TGCAGTGCCTTGCGCGGGGTAATAAATTCACCCCTCCACTTT.

This CDR3 is CASSSQGQPSYEQYF. As DNA, the CDR3 is TGTGCCAGCAGCTCCCAGGGACAGCCCTCCTACGAGCAGTACTTC. The chain carries TRBV7-9 and TRBJ2-7; TRBD1 matches 7 bases. Germline values: CDR1 SEHNR, CDR2 FQNEAQ (reference sequence). The V segment lost 4 bases and the J segment 0 bases; nucleotides outside the gene matches: 6. The CDR3 contains 15 residues.